This T cell receptor (beta chain) emerged from a study of blood T cell repertoires in COVID-19. Study-wide background: Some COVID-19 samples were acute and others convalescent; all came from the United States, Italy and Spain.

V was cut by 6 bases and J by 7 bases, with 15 bases left in between. CDR1 is MNHEY, CDR2 SVGAGI, per germline. The CDR3 loop spans 13 amino acids. In the source study's methods: From reference gene primer amplification, estimates of nucleated cell counts were derived. The protocol was immunoSEQ multiplex PCR, while the TCRdb copy is restricted to in-frame clones and leaves out a portion. V and J calls and clone size are those listed in that table; D and trimming were worked out from the DNA. The sample yields around 160,000 clones, roughly 90% seen once. This TCR came from a human donor in a cohort sampled during active COVID-19. The source material was peripheral blood. The chain employs TRBV6-5 and TRBJ1-2; D possibly corresponds to TRBD1 (6 bases). This chain's CDR3 is CASRLQGRGGYTF. The CDR3 DNA follows: TGTGCCAGCAGATTACAGGGACGCGGTGGCTACACCTTC.